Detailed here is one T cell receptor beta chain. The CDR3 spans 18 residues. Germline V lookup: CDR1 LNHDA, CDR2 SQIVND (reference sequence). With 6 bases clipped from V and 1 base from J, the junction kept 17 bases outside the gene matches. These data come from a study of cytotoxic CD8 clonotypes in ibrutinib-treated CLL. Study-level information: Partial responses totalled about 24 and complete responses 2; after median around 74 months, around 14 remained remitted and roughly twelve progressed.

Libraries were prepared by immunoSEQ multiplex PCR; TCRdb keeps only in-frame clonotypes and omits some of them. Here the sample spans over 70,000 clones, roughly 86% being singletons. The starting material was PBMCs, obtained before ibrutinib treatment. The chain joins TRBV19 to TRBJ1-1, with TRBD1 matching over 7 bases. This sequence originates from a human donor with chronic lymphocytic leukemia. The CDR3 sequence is CASSAPGKAQGQNTEAFF. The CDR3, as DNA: TGTGCCAGTAGCGCTCCCGGCAAAGCACAGGGGCAGAACACTGAAGCTTTCTTT. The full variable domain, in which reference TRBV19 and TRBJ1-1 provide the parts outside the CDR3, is DGGITQSPKYLFRKEGQNVTLSCEQNLNHDAMYWYRQDPGQGLRLIYYSQIVNDFQKGDIAEGYSVSREKKESFPLTVTSAQKNPTAFYLCASSAPGKAQGQNTEAFFGQGTRLTVV.